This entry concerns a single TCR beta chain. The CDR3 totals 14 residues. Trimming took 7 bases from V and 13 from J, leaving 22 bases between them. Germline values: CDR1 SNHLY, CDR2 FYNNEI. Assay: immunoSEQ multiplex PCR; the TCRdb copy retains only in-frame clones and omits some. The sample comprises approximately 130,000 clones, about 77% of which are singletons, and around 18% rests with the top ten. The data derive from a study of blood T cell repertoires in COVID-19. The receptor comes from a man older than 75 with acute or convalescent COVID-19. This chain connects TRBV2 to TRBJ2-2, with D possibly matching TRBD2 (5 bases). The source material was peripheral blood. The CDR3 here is CASTTNDLGGGLFF. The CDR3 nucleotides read TGTGCCAGCACCACAAATGACCTGGGTGGAGGGCTGTTTTTT.